The 21 T cell receptor beta chains presented below share a single source sample, sequenced in a study of CD8+ T cells in alopecia areata. As the sequencing template, cDNA was produced by extracting RNA and reverse transcribing it. The table came from immunoSEQ multiplex PCR; TCRdb's copy has only in-frame clones and leaves some out. The sample records some 200,000 clones, around three fifths being singletons. Treatment noted: oral pan-JAK inhibitor, 5-10 mg twice daily. Specimen: CD8+ T cells sorted from blood, collected at week 24, from a patient treated with tofacitinib. The source of these receptors is a human donor with alopecia areata.

This clone showed up just a few times. The chain carries TRBV6-5 and TRBJ1-6, with 10 bases fitting TRBD1. Per germline, CDR1 MNHEY and CDR2 SVGAGI. Unmatched junction bases numbered 13, after V lost 6 bases and J lost 14 bases. This CDR3 region has 15 residues. The CDR3 bases are TGTGCCAGCAGCGCGGGACAGGGGATCGGTTGGGCCCTCCACTTT. This codes for CASSAGQGIGWALHF.

This clone was found a few times. The J gene is TRBJ2-7, the V gene TRBV5-1; D gene uncertain. The CDR3 sequence is 12 residues long. Germline CDR1 SGHRS, CDR2 YFSETQ. Trimming removed 1 base from V and 0 bases from J, with 2 bases in between. CDR3 loop: CASSLSSYEQYF. The CDR3 bases are TGCGCCAGCAGCTTGAGCTCCTACGAGCAGTACTTC. Using reference TRBV5-1 and TRBJ2-7 for the parts outside the CDR3, the full variable domain is KAGVTQTPRYLIKTRGQQVTLSCSPISGHRSVSWYQQTPGQGLQFLFEYFSETQRNKGNFPGRFSGRQFSNSRSEMNVSTLELGDSALYLCASSLSSYEQYFGPGTRLTVT.

The rearrangement links TRBV5-1 to TRBJ2-3, with D hard to call. Trimming shortened V by 0 bases and J by 4 bases, and 6 bases separated the two germline ends. Germline CDR1 reads SGHRS; CDR2 reads YFSETQ. The CDR3 contains 13 residues. The CDR3 DNA reads as TGCGCCAGCAGCTTGGACAGTCCAGATACGCAGTATTTT. This codes for CASSLDSPDTQYF.

V and J are TRBV27 and TRBJ2-2; no definite D call. Germline loops: CDR1 MNHEY, CDR2 SMNVEV (reference sequence). The CDR3 loop spans 13 amino acids. The ends were cut back, 2 bases at V and 0 bases at J, with 1 base in the middle. CDR3 sequence reads: CASSLTNTGELFF. The DNA for the CDR3 is TGTGCCAGCAGTTTAACGAACACCGGGGAGCTGTTTTTT.

The table lists this clone with a few counts. CDR3 coding DNA: TGTGCCAGCAGCCCGGGACTAGCGGGGGGACAAGAGACCCAGTACTTC. Translating gives CASSPGLAGGQETQYF. The chain has TRBV7-3 and TRBJ2-5; 15 bases fit TRBD2. The germline gives CDR1 SGHTA, CDR2 FQGTGA. The CDR3 sequence is 16 residues long. V shed 5 bases and J 2 bases; nucleotides not matched to a gene: 3.

This clone was counted only a few times. J is TRBJ2-7 and V is TRBV5-1; 8 bases map to TRBD1. Germline assignment: CDR1 SGHRS and CDR2 YFSETQ. V shed 3 bases, J shed 2 bases, and the junction held 16 bases outside the gene matches. The CDR3 has 18 amino acids. The CDR3 nucleotides are TGCGCCAGCAGCTCAGAGCGACGACAGGGGAGACGAACCTACGAGCAGTACTTC. This translates into CASSSERRQGRRTYEQYF.

Here the CDR3 DNA reads TGTGCCACCCAGGGAGGCTCTGAAGCTTTCTTT. It translates to CATQGGSEAFF. The rearrangement links TRBV19 to TRBJ1-1; D possibly corresponds to TRBD1 (5 bases). Looked up from germline, CDR1 is LNHDA and CDR2 is SQIVND (reference sequence). Trimming removed 10 bases at V and 6 bases at J, with 12 bases between. This CDR3 spans 11 amino acids.

The chain links TRBV23-1 to TRBJ2-1, with 10 bases matching TRBD1. TRBV23-1 is annotated as an ORF whose role is uncertain. V lost 7 bases to trimming and J lost 4 bases; unmatched junction nucleotides: 4. The length of the CDR3 is 14 residues. CDR3 amino acids: CASISDRGYNEQFF. CDR3 sequence (DNA): TGCGCCAGCATATCGGACAGGGGGTACAATGAGCAGTTCTTC.

The count of this clone is one. The rearrangement uses TRBV27 and TRBJ2-1; 9 nucleotides agree with TRBD2. Germline CDR1 MNHEY, CDR2 SMNVEV (reference sequence). The CDR3 is 16 amino acids. V lost 0 bases, J lost 4 bases, and 4 bases stayed unmatched. The CDR3 bases are TGTGCCAGCAGTTTATCCGGGCTAGCGGGGTACAATGAGCAGTTCTTC. Encoded protein: CASSLSGLAGYNEQFF.

CDR3 sequence: CASSYWTGADTQYF. As DNA, the CDR3 is TGTGCCAGCAGTTACTGGACAGGGGCAGATACGCAGTATTTT. The chain links TRBV6-6 to TRBJ2-3; 9 bases line up with TRBD1. CDR1 is MNHNY and CDR2 is SVGAGI in the germline V gene (reference sequence). Losses at the gene ends were 1 base for V and 4 bases for J; bases not matched to a gene: 0. CDR3 length equals 14 residues.

The chain uses TRBV30 and TRBJ2-7, with D hard to call. Germline values: CDR1 GTSNPN, CDR2 SVGIG (reference sequence). Trimming took off 3 bases at V and 4 bases at J, with 13 bases between the two ends. This CDR3 region has 13 residues. The CDR3 DNA sequence: TGTGCCTGGAGCGCGCCCCCCCCTTACGAGCAGTACTTC. Translation: CAWSAPPPYEQYF.

This clone has only a few counts. This rearrangement joins TRBV5-1 to TRBJ1-1; D is possibly TRBD1 (5 bases). The CDR3 length is 14 residues. The V gene lost 0 bases and the J gene lost 7 bases, with 13 bases spanning the gap. Germline V gene data show CDR1 as SGHRS and CDR2 as YFSETQ. The CDR3 sequence is CASSLDRKDVEAFF. DNA for the CDR3: TGCGCCAGCAGCTTGGACAGGAAAGATGTTGAAGCTTTCTTT. The full variable domain, rest sourced from reference TRBV5-1 and TRBJ1-1, is KAGVTQTPRYLIKTRGQQVTLSCSPISGHRSVSWYQQTPGQGLQFLFEYFSETQRNKGNFPGRFSGRQFSNSRSEMNVSTLELGDSALYLCASSLDRKDVEAFFGQGTRLTVV.

The chain uses TRBV27 and TRBJ2-7, with a weak D call TRBD1 (5 bases). Germline V CDR1 and CDR2: MNHEY, SMNVEV (reference sequence). V was trimmed by 3 bases and J by 3 bases, leaving 12 bases between them. The CDR3 loop spans 14 amino acids. The CDR3 reads CASSLGQGSYEQYF. In DNA, the CDR3 is TGTGCCAGCAGTTTGGGGCAGGGAAGCTACGAGCAGTACTTC.

The chain couples TRBV11-2 to TRBJ2-5; 7 bases match TRBD2. J was trimmed by 5 bases and V by 6 bases; bases with no gene match: 9. CDR1 is SGHAT and CDR2 is FQNNGV in the germline V gene. This CDR3 comprises 14 residues. The CDR3 sequence: CASSHRLASETQYF. In DNA form, the CDR3 reads TGTGCCAGCAGTCATCGACTAGCCTCCGAGACCCAGTACTTC.

This chain connects TRBV29-1 to TRBJ2-7, with 9 bases identical to TRBD1. The CDR3 is 16 residues long. Germline CDR1 reads SQVTM; CDR2 reads ANQGSEA. Trimming cost V 6 bases and J 1 base; bases outside gene matches: 13. DNA of the CDR3: TGCAGCGTAGCCGGCCCGGACAGGGGAAGGTCCTACGAGCAGTACTTC. This codes for CSVAGPDRGRSYEQYF.

J is TRBJ2-7 and V is TRBV10-3, with D maybe TRBD2 (5 bases). Looked up from germline, CDR1 is ENHRY and CDR2 is SYGVKD. Trimming removed 4 bases from V and 5 bases from J, with 12 bases in between. The CDR3 has 13 amino acids. CDR3 bases: TGTGCCATCAGTGGGTTGGACTTAAACGAGCAGTACTTC. It encodes CAISGLDLNEQYF.

The CDR3 bases are TGTGCCATCAGCGGGACCCCCTACGAGCAGTACTTC. Its protein product is CAISGTPYEQYF. The chain carries TRBV10-3 and TRBJ2-7; D tentatively reads TRBD1 or TRBD2 (5 bases each). There are 12 residues in the CDR3. V was pared by 6 bases and J by 2 bases, with 8 bases between. Germline CDR1 ENHRY, CDR2 SYGVKD.

This clone has only a few counts. The chain uses TRBV9 and TRBJ2-7, with D perhaps TRBD1 (6 bases). This CDR3 comprises 14 residues. V dropped 0 bases and J dropped 4 bases, with 11 bases sitting between them. CDR1 is SGDLS and CDR2 is YYNGEE in the germline V gene. This chain's CDR3 is CASSVGGGPYEQYF. The CDR3 bases are TGTGCCAGCAGCGTAGGAGGGGGACCTTACGAGCAGTACTTC.

J is TRBJ1-2 and V is TRBV5-6, with TRBD1 matching over 10 bases. The CDR3 totals 13 residues. V trimming: 4 bases; J trimming: 9 bases; junction bases outside the gene matches: 6. Per germline, CDR1 SGHDT and CDR2 YYEEEE. This CDR3 is CASSGGQGGSYTF. In DNA, the CDR3 is TGTGCCAGCAGCGGCGGACAGGGGGGCAGCTACACCTTC.

The table lists this clone with a count of one. This sequence joins TRBV30 and TRBJ2-5; tentative D call: TRBD2 (5 bases). Looked up from germline, CDR1 is GTSNPN and CDR2 is SVGIG (reference sequence). V shed 3 bases and J shed 5 bases, with 19 bases lying between them. The CDR3 runs 15 residues. The CDR3 DNA reads TGTGCCTGGAGCGCGGGCCTTACCGGGGATGAGACCCAGTACTTC. Protein: CAWSAGLTGDETQYF. Looking up the rest from reference TRBV30 and TRBJ2-5 gives the full variable domain: SQTIHQWPATLVQPVGSPLSLECTVEGTSNPNLYWYRQAAGRGLQLLFYSVGIGQISSEVPQNLSASRPQDRQFILSSKKLLLSDSGFYLCAWSAGLTGDETQYFGPGTRLLVL.

Concerning this clone itself: Within the sample, other DNA sequences also encode this same CDR3. V is TRBV10-3 and J is TRBJ2-3; D is ambiguous. The CDR3 loop spans 11 amino acids. V dropped 5 bases and J dropped 0 bases, with 0 bases sitting between them. Germline values: CDR1 ENHRY, CDR2 SYGVKD. CDR3 in amino acids: CAISSTDTQYF. The CDR3 nucleotides are TGTGCCATCAGTAGCACAGATACGCAGTATTTT.